This T cell receptor beta chain is from a study of graft-versus-host responses after intestinal transplantation. Study-wide background: The study gave all recipients anti-thymocyte globulin induction, then tacrolimus and steroids for about three years.

Assay: immunoSEQ multiplex PCR; the TCRdb copy retains only in-frame clones and omits some. In the table there are fewer than 150,000 clones, 90% to 95% of which are singletons. V gave up 5 bases and J gave up 0 bases; unmatched junction bases: 4. Germline V gene data show CDR1 as LNHDA and CDR2 as SQIVND (reference sequence). This CDR3 contains 15 residues. This clone was seen only once. The target antigen is unknown. This specimen was unstimulated CD4+ T cells sorted from spleen or lymph node cells, taken before intestinal transplant. The clonotype was recovered from a human donor who received an intestinal transplant. V usage is TRBV19 and J usage is TRBJ1-3, with 7 bases lining up with TRBD1. CDR3 nucleotides: TGTGCCAGTAGTGCTGACAGGGACTCTGGAAACACCATATATTTT. Translating gives CASSADRDSGNTIYF.